A selection of T cell receptor beta chains follows, all from one sample in a study of cytotoxic CD8 clonotypes in ibrutinib-treated CLL. Here immunoSEQ multiplex PCR was the method, and the copy in TCRdb shows in-frame clones only, minus some. This table holds over 75,000 clones, approximately 78% found once. The sequencing used PBMCs, collected after 12 months of ibrutinib treatment. Every receptor here comes from a human donor with chronic lymphocytic leukemia. Both conserved end residues are part of each CDR3. The order of the fields is D gene, clone size, J gene, V gene, CDR3 DNA, CDR3 protein. D genes are given only for firm matches. The size of a clone is reported for some rows only, either as once, few or many, or as a class for expanded clones.

d_call: -; clone_size: -; j_call: TRBJ2-7; v_call: TRBV29-1; cdr3_nt: TGCAGCGGGGGTGCGGCGGGCGGCGAGCAGTACTTC; cdr3_aa: CSGGAAGGEQYF
d_call: -; clone_size: -; j_call: TRBJ1-6; v_call: TRBV23-1; cdr3_nt: TGCGCCAGCAGTCAACGATCAGGGCAAGAAGTGAGAGGGAATTCACCCCTCCACTTT; cdr3_aa: CASSQRSGQEVRGNSPLHF
d_call: TRBD1; clone_size: once; j_call: TRBJ2-1; v_call: TRBV2; cdr3_nt: TGTGCCAGCAGTGAACCCCAGGGACAGGGAGATTTTTACAATGAGCAGTTCTTC; cdr3_aa: CASSEPQGQGDFYNEQFF
d_call: -; clone_size: -; j_call: TRBJ2-1; v_call: TRBV18; cdr3_nt: TGTGCCAGCTCACCCCCGGCCGGGGCCGGGGGCAATGAGCAGTTCTTC; cdr3_aa: CASSPPAGAGGNEQFF
d_call: -; clone_size: -; j_call: TRBJ2-2; v_call: TRBV7-9; cdr3_nt: TGTGCCAGCAGCCCAATCTACGGGGAGCTGTTTTTT; cdr3_aa: CASSPIYGELFF
d_call: -; clone_size: -; j_call: TRBJ2-3; v_call: TRBV27; cdr3_nt: TGTGCCAGCAGTTTGTACAACACAGATACGCAGTATTTT; cdr3_aa: CASSLYNTDTQYF
d_call: -; clone_size: -; j_call: TRBJ1-2; v_call: TRBV6-5; cdr3_nt: TGTGCCAGCAGTTACTCGCCCAGGCCGGACTATGGCTACACCTTC; cdr3_aa: CASSYSPRPDYGYTF
d_call: -; clone_size: -; j_call: TRBJ2-1; v_call: TRBV11-2; cdr3_nt: TGTGCCAGCACCTTGAGGGGGAACGGTGAGCAGTTCTTC; cdr3_aa: CASTLRGNGEQFF
d_call: -; clone_size: -; j_call: TRBJ1-1; v_call: TRBV15; cdr3_nt: TGTGCCACCAGCCGAAAGGAGGGCGAAGCTTTCTTT; cdr3_aa: CATSRKEGEAFF
d_call: -; clone_size: -; j_call: TRBJ1-5; v_call: TRBV27; cdr3_nt: TGTGCCAGCAGGAAGGGTCGATATAGCAATCAGCCCCAGCATTTT; cdr3_aa: CASRKGRYSNQPQHF